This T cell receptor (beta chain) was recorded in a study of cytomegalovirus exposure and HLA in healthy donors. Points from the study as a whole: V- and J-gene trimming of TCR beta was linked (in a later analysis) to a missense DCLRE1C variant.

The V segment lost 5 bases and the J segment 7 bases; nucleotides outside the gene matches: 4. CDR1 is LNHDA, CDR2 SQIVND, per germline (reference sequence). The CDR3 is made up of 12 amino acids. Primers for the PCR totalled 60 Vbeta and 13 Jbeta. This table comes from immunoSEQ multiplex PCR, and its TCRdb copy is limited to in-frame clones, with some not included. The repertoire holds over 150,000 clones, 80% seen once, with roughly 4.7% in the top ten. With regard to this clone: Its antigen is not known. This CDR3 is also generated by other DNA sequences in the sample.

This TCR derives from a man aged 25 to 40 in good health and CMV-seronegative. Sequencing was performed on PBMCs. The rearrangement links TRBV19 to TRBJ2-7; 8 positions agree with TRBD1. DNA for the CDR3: TGTGCCAGTAGTGGTACAGGGGGGGAGCAGTACTTC. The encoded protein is CASSGTGGEQYF. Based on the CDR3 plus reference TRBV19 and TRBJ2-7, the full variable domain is DGGITQSPKYLFRKEGQNVTLSCEQNLNHDAMYWYRQDPGQGLRLIYYSQIVNDFQKGDIAEGYSVSREKKESFPLTVTSAQKNPTAFYLCASSGTGGEQYFGPGTRLTVT.